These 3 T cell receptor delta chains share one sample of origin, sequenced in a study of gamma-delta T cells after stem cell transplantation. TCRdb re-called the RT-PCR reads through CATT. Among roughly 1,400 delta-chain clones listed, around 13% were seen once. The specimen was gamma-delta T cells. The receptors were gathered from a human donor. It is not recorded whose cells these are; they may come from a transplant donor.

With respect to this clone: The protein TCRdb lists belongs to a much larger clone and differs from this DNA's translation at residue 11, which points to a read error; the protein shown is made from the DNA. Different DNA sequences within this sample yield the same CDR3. This CDR3 reads CACDLMSAGLWDTSTDKLIF. CDR3 nucleotide sequence: TGTGCCTGTGACTTGATGTCGGCTGGGCTGTGGGATACATCCACCGATAAACTCATCTTT. This chain uses TRDV2 with TRDJ1; TRDD3 agrees at 7 bases. This CDR3 is built from 20 residues. V dropped 3 bases and J dropped 1; count of bases not matched to a gene: 22. Germline loops: CDR1 GEAIGNYY, CDR2 EKD.

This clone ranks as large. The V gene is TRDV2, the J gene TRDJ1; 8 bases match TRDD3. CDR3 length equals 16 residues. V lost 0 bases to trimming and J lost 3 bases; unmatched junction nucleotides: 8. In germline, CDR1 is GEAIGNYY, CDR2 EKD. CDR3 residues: CACDTVGGYNSDKLIF. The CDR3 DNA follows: TGTGCCTGTGACACCGTGGGGGGATATAACTCCGATAAACTCATCTTT.

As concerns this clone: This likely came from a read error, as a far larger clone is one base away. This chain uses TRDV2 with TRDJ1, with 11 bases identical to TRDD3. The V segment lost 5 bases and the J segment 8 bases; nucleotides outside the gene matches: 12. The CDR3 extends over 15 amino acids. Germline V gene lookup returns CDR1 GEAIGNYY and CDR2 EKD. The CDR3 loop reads CACGTLGDTSGKLIF. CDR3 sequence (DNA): TGTGCCTGTGGCACGCTGGGGGATACATCAGGGAAACTCATCTTT.